This is a list of T cell receptor beta chains from one sample in a study of T cell responses to AZD1222 COVID-19 vaccine. TCRdb's table, derived via immunoSEQ multiplex PCR, lists solely in-frame clones and lacks some. The sample has about 110,000 clones, 70% to 90% seen once. Material: peripheral blood, obtained 28 days after the second AZD1222 dose. The source of these receptors is an adult who received the AZD1222 COVID-19 vaccine. The CDR3 runs from the conserved cysteine through the conserved F or W. D genes are given only for firm matches. Only part of the rows carry a size: once, few, many, or a class if the clone is expanded.

d_gene: NA
v_gene: TRBV6-1
j_gene: TRBJ1-1
abundance: few
CDR3nt: TGTGCCAGCAGTGAAGAACTTGTGAACACTGAAGCTTTCTTT
CDR3aa: CASSEELVNTEAFF

d_gene: NA
v_gene: TRBV6-2/TRBV6-3
j_gene: TRBJ2-5
abundance: NA
CDR3nt: TGTGCCAGCAGTTACTCGAGCGGACTAAAGTACTTC
CDR3aa: CASSYSSGLKYF

d_gene: TRBD1
v_gene: TRBV11-3
j_gene: TRBJ2-2
abundance: NA
CDR3nt: TGTGCCAGCAGCTTGTCCGGGACAGACAACACCGGGGAGCTGTTTTTT
CDR3aa: CASSLSGTDNTGELFF

d_gene: NA
v_gene: TRBV21-1
j_gene: TRBJ1-5
abundance: NA
CDR3nt: TGTGCCAGCAGCAAATCAAGGGCAGGGTCCAGCCAGCCCCAGCATTTT
CDR3aa: CASSKSRAGSSQPQHF

d_gene: NA
v_gene: TRBV11-2
j_gene: TRBJ2-1
abundance: NA
CDR3nt: TGTGCCAGCAGCCAATCTACGTCCAATGAGCAGTTCTTC
CDR3aa: CASSQSTSNEQFF

d_gene: NA
v_gene: TRBV13
j_gene: TRBJ1-3
abundance: NA
CDR3nt: TGTGCCAGCAGCTTAGTGGTGAGAACAGGGCGGGCTGAAGGAAACACCATATATTTT
CDR3aa: CASSLVVRTGRAEGNTIYF

d_gene: NA
v_gene: TRBV19
j_gene: TRBJ1-5
abundance: NA
CDR3nt: TGTGCCAGTAGTGCAGGGATGGGCAATCAGCCCCAGCATTTT
CDR3aa: CASSAGMGNQPQHF

d_gene: NA
v_gene: TRBV30
j_gene: TRBJ1-3
abundance: NA
CDR3nt: TGTGCCTGGGGGGGAAACACCATATATTTT
CDR3aa: CAWGGNTIYF

d_gene: TRBD1
v_gene: TRBV7-4
j_gene: TRBJ1-4
abundance: NA
CDR3nt: TGTGCCAGCAGCCGGACAGGGAGGTTTTTT
CDR3aa: CASSRTGRFF

d_gene: TRBD1
v_gene: TRBV10-3
j_gene: TRBJ1-3
abundance: few
CDR3nt: TGTGCCATCAGTGGCCAGGGGGTCTCTGGAAACACCATATATTTT
CDR3aa: CAISGQGVSGNTIYF

d_gene: TRBD2
v_gene: TRBV6-5
j_gene: TRBJ2-7
abundance: NA
CDR3nt: TGTGCCAGCAGTTACTCTTCCGGGGGGTACTCCTACGAGCAGTACTTC
CDR3aa: CASSYSSGGYSYEQYF

d_gene: NA
v_gene: TRBV3-1/TRBV3-2
j_gene: TRBJ1-3
abundance: NA
CDR3nt: TGTGCCAGCAGCCAACCCGGGGGGGTCTCTGGAAACACCATATATTTT
CDR3aa: CASSQPGGVSGNTIYF

d_gene: TRBD2
v_gene: TRBV11-3
j_gene: TRBJ2-1
abundance: NA
CDR3nt: TGTGCCAGCAGCTTAGTTAGCGGGGGGGCCTATGAGCAGTTCTTC
CDR3aa: CASSLVSGGAYEQFF

d_gene: NA
v_gene: TRBV7-2
j_gene: TRBJ1-5
abundance: NA
CDR3nt: TGTGCCAGCAGCACTAGGAGCAATCAGCCCCAGCATTTT
CDR3aa: CASSTRSNQPQHF

d_gene: NA
v_gene: TRBV21-1
j_gene: TRBJ1-3
abundance: once
CDR3nt: TGTGCCAGCGCCCGGGACAGCGAAAATACCATATATTTT
CDR3aa: CASARDSENTIYF

d_gene: TRBD1
v_gene: TRBV4-1
j_gene: TRBJ1-3
abundance: NA
CDR3nt: TGCGCCAGCAGCCTGCGCGGGACAGGGGTTGGAAACACCATATATTTT
CDR3aa: CASSLRGTGVGNTIYF

d_gene: NA
v_gene: TRBV2
j_gene: TRBJ1-2
abundance: NA
CDR3nt: TGTGCCAGCAGGCCTCAGGGAAATTCTAACTATGGCTACACCTTC
CDR3aa: CASRPQGNSNYGYTF